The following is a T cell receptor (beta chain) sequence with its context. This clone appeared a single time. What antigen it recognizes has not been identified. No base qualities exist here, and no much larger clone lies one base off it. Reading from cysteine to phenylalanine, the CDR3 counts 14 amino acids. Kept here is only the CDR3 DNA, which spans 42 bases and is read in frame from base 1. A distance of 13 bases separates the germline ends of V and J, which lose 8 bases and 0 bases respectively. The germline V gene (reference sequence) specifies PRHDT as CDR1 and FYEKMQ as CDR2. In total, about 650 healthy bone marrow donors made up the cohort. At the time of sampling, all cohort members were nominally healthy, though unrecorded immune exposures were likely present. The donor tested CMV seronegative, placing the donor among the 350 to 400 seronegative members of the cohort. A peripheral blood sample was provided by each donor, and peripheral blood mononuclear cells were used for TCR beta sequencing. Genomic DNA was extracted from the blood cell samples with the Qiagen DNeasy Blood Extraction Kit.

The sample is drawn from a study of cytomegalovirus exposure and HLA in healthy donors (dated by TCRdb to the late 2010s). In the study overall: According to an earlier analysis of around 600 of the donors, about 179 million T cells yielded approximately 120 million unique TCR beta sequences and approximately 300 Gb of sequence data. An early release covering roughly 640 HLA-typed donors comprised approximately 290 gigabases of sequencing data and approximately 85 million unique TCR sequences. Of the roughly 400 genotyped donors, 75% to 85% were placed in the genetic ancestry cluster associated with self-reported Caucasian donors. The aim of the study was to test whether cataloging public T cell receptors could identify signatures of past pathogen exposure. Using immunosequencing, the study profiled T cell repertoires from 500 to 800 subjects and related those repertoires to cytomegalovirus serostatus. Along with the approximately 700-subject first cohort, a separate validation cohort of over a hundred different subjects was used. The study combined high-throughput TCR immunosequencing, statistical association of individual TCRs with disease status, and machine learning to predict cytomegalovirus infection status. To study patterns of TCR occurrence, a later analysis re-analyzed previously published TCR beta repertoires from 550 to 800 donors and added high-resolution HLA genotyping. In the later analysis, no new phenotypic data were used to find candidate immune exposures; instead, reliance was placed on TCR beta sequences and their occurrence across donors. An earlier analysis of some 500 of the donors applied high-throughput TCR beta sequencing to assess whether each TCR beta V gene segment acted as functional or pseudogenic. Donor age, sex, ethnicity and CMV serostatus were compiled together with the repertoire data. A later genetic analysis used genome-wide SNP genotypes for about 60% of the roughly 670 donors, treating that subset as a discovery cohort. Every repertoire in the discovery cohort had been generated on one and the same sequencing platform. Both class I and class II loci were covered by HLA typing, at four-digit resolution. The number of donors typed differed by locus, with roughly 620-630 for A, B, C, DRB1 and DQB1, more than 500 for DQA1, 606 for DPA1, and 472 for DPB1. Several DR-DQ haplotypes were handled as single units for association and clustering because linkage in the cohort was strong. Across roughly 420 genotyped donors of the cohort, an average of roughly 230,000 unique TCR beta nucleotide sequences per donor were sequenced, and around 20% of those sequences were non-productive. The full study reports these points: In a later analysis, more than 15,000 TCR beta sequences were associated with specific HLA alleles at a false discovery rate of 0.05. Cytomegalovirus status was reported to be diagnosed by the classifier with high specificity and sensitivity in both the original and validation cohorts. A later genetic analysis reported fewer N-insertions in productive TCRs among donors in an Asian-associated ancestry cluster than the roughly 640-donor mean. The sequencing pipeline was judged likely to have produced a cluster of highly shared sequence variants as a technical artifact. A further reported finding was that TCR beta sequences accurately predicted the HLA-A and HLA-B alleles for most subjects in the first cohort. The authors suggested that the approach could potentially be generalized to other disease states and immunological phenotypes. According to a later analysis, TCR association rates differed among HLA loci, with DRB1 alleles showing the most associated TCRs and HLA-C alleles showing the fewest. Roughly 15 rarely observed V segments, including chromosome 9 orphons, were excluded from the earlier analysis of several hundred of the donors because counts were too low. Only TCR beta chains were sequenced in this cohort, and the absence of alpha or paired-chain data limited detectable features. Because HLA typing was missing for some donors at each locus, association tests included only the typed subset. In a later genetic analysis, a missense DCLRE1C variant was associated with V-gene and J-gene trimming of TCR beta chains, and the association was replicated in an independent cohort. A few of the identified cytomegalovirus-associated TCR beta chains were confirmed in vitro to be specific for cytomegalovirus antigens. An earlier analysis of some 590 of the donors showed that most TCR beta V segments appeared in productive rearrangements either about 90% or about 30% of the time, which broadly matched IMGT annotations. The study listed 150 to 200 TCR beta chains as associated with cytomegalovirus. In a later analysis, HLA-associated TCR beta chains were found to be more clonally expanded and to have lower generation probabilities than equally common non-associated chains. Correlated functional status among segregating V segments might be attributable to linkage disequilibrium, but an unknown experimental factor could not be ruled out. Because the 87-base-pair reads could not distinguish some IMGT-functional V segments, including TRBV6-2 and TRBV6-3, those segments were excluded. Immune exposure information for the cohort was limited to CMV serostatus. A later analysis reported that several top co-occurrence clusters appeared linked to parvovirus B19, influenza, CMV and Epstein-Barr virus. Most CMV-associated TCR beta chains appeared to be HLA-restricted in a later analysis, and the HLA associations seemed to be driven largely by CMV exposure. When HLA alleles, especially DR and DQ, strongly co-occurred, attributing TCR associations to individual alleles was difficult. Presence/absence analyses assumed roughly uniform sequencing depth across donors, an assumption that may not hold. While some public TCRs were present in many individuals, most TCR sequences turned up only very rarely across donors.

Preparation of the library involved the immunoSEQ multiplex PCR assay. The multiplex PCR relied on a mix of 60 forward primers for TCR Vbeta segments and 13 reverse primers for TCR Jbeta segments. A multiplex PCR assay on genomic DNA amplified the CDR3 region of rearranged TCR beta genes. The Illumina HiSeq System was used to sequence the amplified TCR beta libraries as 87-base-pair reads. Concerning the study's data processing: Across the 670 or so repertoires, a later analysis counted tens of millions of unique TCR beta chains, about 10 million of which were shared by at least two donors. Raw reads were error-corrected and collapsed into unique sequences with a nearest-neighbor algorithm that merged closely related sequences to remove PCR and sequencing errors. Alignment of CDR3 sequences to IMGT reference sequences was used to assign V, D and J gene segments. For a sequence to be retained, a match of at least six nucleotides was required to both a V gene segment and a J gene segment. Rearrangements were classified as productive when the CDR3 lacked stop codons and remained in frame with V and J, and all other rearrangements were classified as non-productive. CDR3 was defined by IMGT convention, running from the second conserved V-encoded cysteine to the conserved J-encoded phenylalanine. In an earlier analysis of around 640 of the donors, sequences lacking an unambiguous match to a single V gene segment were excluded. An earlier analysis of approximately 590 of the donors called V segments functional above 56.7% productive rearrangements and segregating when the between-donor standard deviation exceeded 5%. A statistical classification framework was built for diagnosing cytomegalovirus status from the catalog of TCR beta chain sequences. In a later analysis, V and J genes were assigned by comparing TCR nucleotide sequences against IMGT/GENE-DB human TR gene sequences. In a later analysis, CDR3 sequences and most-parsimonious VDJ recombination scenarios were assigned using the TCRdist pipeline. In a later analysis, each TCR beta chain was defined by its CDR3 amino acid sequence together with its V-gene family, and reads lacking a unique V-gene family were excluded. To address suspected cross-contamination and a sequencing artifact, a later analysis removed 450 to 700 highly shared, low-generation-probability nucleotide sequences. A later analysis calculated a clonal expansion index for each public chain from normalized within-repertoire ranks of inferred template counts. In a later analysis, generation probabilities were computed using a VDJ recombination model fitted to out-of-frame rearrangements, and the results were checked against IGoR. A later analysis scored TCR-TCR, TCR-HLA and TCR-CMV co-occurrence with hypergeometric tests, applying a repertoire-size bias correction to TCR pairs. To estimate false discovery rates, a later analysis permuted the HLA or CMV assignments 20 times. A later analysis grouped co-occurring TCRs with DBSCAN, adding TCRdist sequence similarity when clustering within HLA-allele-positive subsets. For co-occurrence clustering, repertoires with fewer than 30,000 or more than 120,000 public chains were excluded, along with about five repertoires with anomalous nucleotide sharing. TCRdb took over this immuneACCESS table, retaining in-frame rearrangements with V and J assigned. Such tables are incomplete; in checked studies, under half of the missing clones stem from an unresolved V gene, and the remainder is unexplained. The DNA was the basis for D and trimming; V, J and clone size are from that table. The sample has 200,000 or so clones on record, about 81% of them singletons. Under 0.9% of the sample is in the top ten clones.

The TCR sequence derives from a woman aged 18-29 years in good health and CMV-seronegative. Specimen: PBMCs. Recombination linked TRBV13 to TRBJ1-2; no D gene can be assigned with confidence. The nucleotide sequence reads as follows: TGTGCCAGCCACCGACGGAGTTCTAACTATGGCTACACCTTC. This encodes CASHRRSSNYGYTF. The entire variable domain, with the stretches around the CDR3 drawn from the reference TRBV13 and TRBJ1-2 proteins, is AAGVIQSPRHLIKEKRETATLKCYPIPRHDTVYWYQQGPGQDPQFLISFYEKMQSDKGSIPDRFSAQQFSDYHSELNMSSLELGDSALYFCASHRRSSNYGYTFGSGTRLTVV.